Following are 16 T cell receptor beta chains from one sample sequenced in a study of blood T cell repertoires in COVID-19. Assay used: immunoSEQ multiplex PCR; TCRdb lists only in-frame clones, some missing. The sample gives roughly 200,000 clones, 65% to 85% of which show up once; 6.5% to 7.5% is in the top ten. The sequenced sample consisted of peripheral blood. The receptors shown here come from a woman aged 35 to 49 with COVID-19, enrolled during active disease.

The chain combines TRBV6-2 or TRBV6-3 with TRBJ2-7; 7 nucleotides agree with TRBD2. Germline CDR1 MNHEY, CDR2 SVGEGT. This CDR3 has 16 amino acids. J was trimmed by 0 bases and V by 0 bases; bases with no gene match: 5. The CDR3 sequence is CASSYSGGYSSYEQYF. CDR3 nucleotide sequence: TGTGCCAGCAGTTACTCGGGGGGGTATAGCTCCTACGAGCAGTACTTC.

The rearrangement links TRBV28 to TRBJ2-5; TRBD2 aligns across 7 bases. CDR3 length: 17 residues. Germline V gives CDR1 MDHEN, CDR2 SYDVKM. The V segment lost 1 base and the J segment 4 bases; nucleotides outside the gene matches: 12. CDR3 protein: CASSLLGGGGSRETQYF. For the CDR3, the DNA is TGTGCCAGCAGTTTATTGGGGGGGGGAGGAAGTAGAGAGACCCAGTACTTC.

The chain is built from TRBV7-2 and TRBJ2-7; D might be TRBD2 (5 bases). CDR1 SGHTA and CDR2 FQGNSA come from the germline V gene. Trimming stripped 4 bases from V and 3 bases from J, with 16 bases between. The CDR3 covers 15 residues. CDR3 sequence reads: CASSSRQRTFYEQYF. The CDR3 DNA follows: TGTGCCAGCAGCTCCCGGCAGCGGACTTTCTACGAGCAGTACTTC.

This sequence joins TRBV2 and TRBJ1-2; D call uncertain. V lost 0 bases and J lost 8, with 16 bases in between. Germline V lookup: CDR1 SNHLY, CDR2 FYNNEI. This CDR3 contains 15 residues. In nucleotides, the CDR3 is TGTGCCAGCAGTGAAGCGACGGGGAGTATGGGAGGCTACACCTTC. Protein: CASSEATGSMGGYTF.

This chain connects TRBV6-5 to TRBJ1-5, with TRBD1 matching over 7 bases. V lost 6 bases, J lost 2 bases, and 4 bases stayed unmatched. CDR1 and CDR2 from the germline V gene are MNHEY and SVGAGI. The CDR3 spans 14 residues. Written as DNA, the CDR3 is TGTGCCAGCAGAGCTGGGACAGGCAATCAGCCCCAGCATTTT. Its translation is CASRAGTGNQPQHF.

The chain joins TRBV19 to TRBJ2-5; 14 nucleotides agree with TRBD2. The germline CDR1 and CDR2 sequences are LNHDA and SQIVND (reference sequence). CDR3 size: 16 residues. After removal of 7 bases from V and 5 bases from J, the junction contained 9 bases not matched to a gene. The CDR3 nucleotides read TGTGCCAGTAAACCCGGGACTAGCGGGAGTTATGAGACCCAGTACTTC. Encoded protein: CASKPGTSGSYETQYF.

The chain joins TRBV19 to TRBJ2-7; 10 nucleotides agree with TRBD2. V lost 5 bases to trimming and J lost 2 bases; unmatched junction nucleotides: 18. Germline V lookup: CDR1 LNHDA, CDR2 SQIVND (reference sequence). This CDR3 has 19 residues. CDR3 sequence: CASSPRVAGSGRTPYEQYF. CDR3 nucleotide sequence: TGTGCCAGTAGTCCCCGAGTTGCTGGTAGCGGGAGGACTCCCTACGAGCAGTACTTC.

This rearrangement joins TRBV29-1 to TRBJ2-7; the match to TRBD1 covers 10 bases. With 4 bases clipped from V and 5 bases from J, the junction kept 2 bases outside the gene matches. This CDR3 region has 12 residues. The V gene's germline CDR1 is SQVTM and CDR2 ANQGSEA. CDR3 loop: CSVGDRGNEQYF. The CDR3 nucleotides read TGCAGCGTTGGGGACAGGGGCAACGAGCAGTACTTC.

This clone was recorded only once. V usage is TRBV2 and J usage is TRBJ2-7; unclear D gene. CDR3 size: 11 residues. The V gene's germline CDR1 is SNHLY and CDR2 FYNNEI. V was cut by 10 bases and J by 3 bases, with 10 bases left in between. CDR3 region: CATTRLYEQYF. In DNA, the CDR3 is TGTGCCACCACCAGACTCTACGAGCAGTACTTC.

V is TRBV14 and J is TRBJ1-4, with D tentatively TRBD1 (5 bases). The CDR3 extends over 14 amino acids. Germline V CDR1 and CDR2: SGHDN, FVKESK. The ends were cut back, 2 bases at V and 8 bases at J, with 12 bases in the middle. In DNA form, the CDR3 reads TGTGCCAGCAGCCAAATAGGGGTAGGAGAAAAACTGTTTTTT. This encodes CASSQIGVGEKLFF.

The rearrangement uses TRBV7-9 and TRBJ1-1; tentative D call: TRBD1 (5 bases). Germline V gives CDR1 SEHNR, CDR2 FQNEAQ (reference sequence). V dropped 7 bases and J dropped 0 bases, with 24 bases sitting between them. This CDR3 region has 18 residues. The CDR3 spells CASNRNWDSGAMNTEAFF. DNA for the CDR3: TGTGCCAGCAATAGAAACTGGGACTCCGGAGCCATGAACACTGAAGCTTTCTTT.

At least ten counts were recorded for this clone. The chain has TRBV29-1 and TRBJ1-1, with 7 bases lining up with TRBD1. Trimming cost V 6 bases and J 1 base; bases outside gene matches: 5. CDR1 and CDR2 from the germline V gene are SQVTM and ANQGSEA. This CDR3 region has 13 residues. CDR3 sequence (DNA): TGCAGCGTGAAAAGGGACAGGAACACTGAAGCTTTCTTT. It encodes CSVKRDRNTEAFF.

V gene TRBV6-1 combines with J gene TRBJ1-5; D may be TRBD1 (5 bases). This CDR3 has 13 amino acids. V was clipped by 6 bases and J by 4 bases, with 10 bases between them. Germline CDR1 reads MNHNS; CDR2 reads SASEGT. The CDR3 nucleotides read TGTGCCAGCAGACAGGAGAGGAATCAGCCCCAGCATTTT. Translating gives CASRQERNQPQHF.

CDR3 sequence reads: CASSEENQPQHF. CDR3 nucleotide sequence: TGCGCCAGCAGTGAGGAGAATCAGCCCCAGCATTTT. The chain is built from TRBV10-1 and TRBJ1-5; D unclear. V was shortened by 2 bases and J by 4 bases, with 3 bases between the two germline ends. The length of the CDR3 is 12 residues. Germline values: CDR1 WNHNN, CDR2 SYGVQD (reference sequence).

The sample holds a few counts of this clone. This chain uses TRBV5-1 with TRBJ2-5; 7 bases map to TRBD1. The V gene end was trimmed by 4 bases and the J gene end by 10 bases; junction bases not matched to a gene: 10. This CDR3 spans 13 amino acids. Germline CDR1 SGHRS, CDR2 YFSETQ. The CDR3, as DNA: TGCGCCAGCAGCCCGGGACAGAGGGGGATCCAGTACTTC. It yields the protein CASSPGQRGIQYF.

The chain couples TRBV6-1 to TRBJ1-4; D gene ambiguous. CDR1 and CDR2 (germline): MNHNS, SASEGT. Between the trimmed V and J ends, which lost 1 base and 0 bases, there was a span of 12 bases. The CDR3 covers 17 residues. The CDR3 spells CASSEVNRAATNEKLFF. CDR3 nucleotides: TGTGCCAGCAGTGAAGTGAACCGCGCTGCAACTAATGAAAAACTGTTTTTT.